Listed below are T cell receptor beta chains from one sample, sequenced in a study of blood T cell repertoires in COVID-19. TCRdb's copy holds only in-frame clones and misses some; the assay was immunoSEQ multiplex PCR. Here the sample spans some 69,000 clones, roughly nine tenths being singletons. The specimen was peripheral blood. The receptors come from a woman aged 50 to 60 with active COVID-19. CDR3s include the opening cysteine and the closing phenylalanine or tryptophan. Each record gives: D gene, V gene, clone size, J gene, CDR3 DNA, CDR3 protein. A D gene is named only where the DNA matches it firmly. Rows may omit the clone size; those that give it use once, few, many or a size class.

>TRBD2|TRBV7-8|-|TRBJ2-7
TGTGCCAGCAGCTCGAGAGCGGGAGGGCCAGGCGAGCAGTACTTC
CASSSRAGGPGEQYF
>TRBD1|TRBV27|-|TRBJ2-7
TGTGCCAGCAGTCCGACCGGGACAGGGGGCGCGGGGGAGCAGTACTTC
CASSPTGTGGAGEQYF
>-|TRBV11-2|-|TRBJ2-7
TGTGCCAGCAGCGGCGGGGCAGAGATCTACGAGCAGTACTTC
CASSGGAEIYEQYF
>TRBD1|TRBV6-5|-|TRBJ2-2
TGTGCCAGCAGTCCCCGACAGGGGAACACCGGGGAGCTGTTTTTT
CASSPRQGNTGELFF
>TRBD1|TRBV11-2|-|TRBJ2-2
TGTGCCAGCACCGGACAGGGTCTTACCGGGGAGCTGTTTTTT
CASTGQGLTGELFF
>TRBD1|TRBV7-2|-|TRBJ1-1
TGTGCCAGCAGCCCCCGGGGACAGGGGTTCAGCACTGAAGCTTTCTTT
CASSPRGQGFSTEAFF
>-|TRBV7-9|-|TRBJ1-2
TGTGCCAGCAGCCGCCGACAGATTACCTATGGCTACACCTTC
CASSRRQITYGYTF
>TRBD1|TRBV10-3|-|TRBJ2-2
TGTGCCATCAGGGGGACAGAAGCGAACACCGGGGAGCTGTTTTTT
CAIRGTEANTGELFF
>-|TRBV19|-|TRBJ2-2
TGTGCCAGTAGTATTTTACGAGGGAGGATAGGGAACACCGGGGAGCTGTTTTTT
CASSILRGRIGNTGELFF
>-|TRBV5-1|-|TRBJ2-2
TGCGCCAGCAGCTTGAGTTTGGCATCGAACACCGGGGAGCTGTTTTTT
CASSLSLASNTGELFF
>-|TRBV27|-|TRBJ2-1
TGTGCCAGCAGTTTCAGTGGGAGGTCACGGTCCATGCATGAGCAGTTCTTC
CASSFSGRSRSMHEQFF
>TRBD1|TRBV9|-|TRBJ2-1
TGTGCCAGCAGCGTAGCAGGGGGACAGGGCACCTACAATGAGCAGTTCTTC
CASSVAGGQGTYNEQFF
>TRBD1|TRBV4-1|-|TRBJ1-1
TGCGCCAGCAGCCAGGAACAGGGGGTAGGATCTGAAGCTTTCTTT
CASSQEQGVGSEAFF
>TRBD1|TRBV29-1|-|TRBJ1-1
TGCAGCTCAACAGGGGTGGGTTGGGACACTGAAGCTTTCTTT
CSSTGVGWDTEAFF
>TRBD2|TRBV5-8|few|TRBJ2-3
TGTGCCAGCAGCTTGACTAGCGGGAGGACAGATACGCAGTATTTT
CASSLTSGRTDTQYF
>-|TRBV6-5|-|TRBJ1-4
-
CASSSSGQTNEKLFF
>-|TRBV28|-|TRBJ1-1
TGTGCCAGCAGTTTACAGGGAAAGGTGAACACTGAAGCTTTCTTT
CASSLQGKVNTEAFF
>TRBD2|TRBV28|-|TRBJ2-5
TGTGCCAGCAGTTGGGGTTTGGCGGGAGGGGGAGAGACCCAGTACTTC
CASSWGLAGGGETQYF
>-|TRBV7-8|-|TRBJ1-6
TGTGCCAGCAGCACTACGAGCTCCTATAATTCACCCCTCCACTTT
CASSTTSSYNSPLHF
>-|TRBV29-1|-|TRBJ1-2
TGCAGCGTCTCCGGGGGGACCTATGGCTACACCTTC
CSVSGGTYGYTF
>TRBD1|TRBV7-8|-|TRBJ2-7
TGTGCCAGCAGCCCAGGGGGCTACGAGCAGTACTTC
CASSPGGYEQYF
>TRBD2|TRBV5-1|-|TRBJ2-5
TGCGCCAGCAGCTTGAGCCCAGCGGGAGTAGAGACCCAGTACTTC
CASSLSPAGVETQYF
>TRBD1|TRBV5-6|-|TRBJ1-5
TGTGCCAGCAGCTCCAGCGACAGGGGCAATCAGCCCCAGCATTTT
CASSSSDRGNQPQHF
>TRBD1|TRBV6-5|once|TRBJ2-3
TGTGCCAACCCTGACAGGGGAAGCACAGATACGCAGTATTTT
CANPDRGSTDTQYF
>TRBD2|TRBV24-1|-|TRBJ2-1
TGTGCCACCAGTGATCCCACTAGCGGGAGCCGGGGCAATGAGCAGTTCTTC
CATSDPTSGSRGNEQFF
>TRBD1|TRBV19|-|TRBJ1-2
TGTGCCAGTAGTATACCCCGACAGGGGGCTAACTATGGCTACACCTTC
CASSIPRQGANYGYTF
>-|TRBV4-2|few|TRBJ1-5
TGTGCCAGCAGCCAAGAGCCGTCGGGGGGCAATCAGCCCCAGCATTTT
CASSQEPSGGNQPQHF
>-|TRBV10-3|-|TRBJ1-1
TGTGCCATCAGTGGGATAAGGGGTTTTGACACTGAAGCTTTCTTT
CAISGIRGFDTEAFF
>TRBD1|TRBV2|-|TRBJ2-5
TGTGCCAGCAATTTGGGCAGGGGGCTTGAGACCCAGTACTTC
CASNLGRGLETQYF
>-|TRBV4-1|-|TRBJ1-6
TGCGCCAGCAGCCAAGAAGGACAGAAAAATTCACCCCTCCACTTT
CASSQEGQKNSPLHF
>TRBD2|TRBV20-1|-|TRBJ2-3
TGCAGTGCTAGTCCGAGCGGGAGTTGGGCAGATACGCAGTATTTT
CSASPSGSWADTQYF
>-|TRBV2|-|TRBJ1-6
TGTGCCAGCAGTGGAGACAGGAATCAACCTTCACCCCTCCACTTT
CASSGDRNQPSPLHF
>TRBD2|TRBV9|-|TRBJ2-3
TGTGCCAGCACAGTACTAGCGGGAGTTGCGGATACGCAGTATTTT
CASTVLAGVADTQYF
>-|TRBV5-5|-|TRBJ2-5
TGTGCCACCGCCATGGAGGGGGAGACCCAGTACTTC
CATAMEGETQYF
>-|TRBV5-5|-|TRBJ1-2
TGTGCCAGCAGCTTGGAAGGACCCGGTGGGAGCGGCTACACCTTC
CASSLEGPGGSGYTF
>TRBD1|TRBV27|-|TRBJ2-7
TGTGCCAGCAGTTTAGGCCCCCCGGGGACAGGGGCCTACGAGCAGTACTTC
CASSLGPPGTGAYEQYF
>-|TRBV7-8|-|TRBJ2-1
TGTGCCAGCAGCTTAGGCGAGCGGCCCAATGAGCAGTTCTTC
CASSLGERPNEQFF
>TRBD2|TRBV15|-|TRBJ2-1
TGTGCCACCAGCAGAGATCGGACTAGCGGGAGAAATGAGCAGTTCTTC
CATSRDRTSGRNEQFF
>-|TRBV18|-|TRBJ1-5
TGTGCCAGCTCACCAGAGACAGGCAATCAGCCCCAGCATTTT
CASSPETGNQPQHF
>TRBD1|TRBV19|-|TRBJ1-5
TGTGCCAGTAGTATAGGACAGGGCGCCCAGCCCCAGCATTTT
CASSIGQGAQPQHF
>TRBD2|TRBV7-9|-|TRBJ2-3
TGTGCCAGCAGCCAGTATGGACTAGCGGGAGGGAGTGGAGATACGCAGTATTTT
CASSQYGLAGGSGDTQYF
>-|TRBV5-4|-|TRBJ1-2
TGTGCCAGCACCCTGGCCGGACAGAACTATGGCTACACCTTC
CASTLAGQNYGYTF
>-|TRBV19|-|TRBJ2-2
TGTGCCAGTACCTCCCCCGGGGTGGCACGGGAGCTGTTTTTT
CASTSPGVARELFF
>TRBD2|TRBV3-1/TRBV3-2|-|TRBJ2-7
TGTGCCAGCTCCCGAGCGGGAGGGTTCGAGCAGTACTTC
CASSRAGGFEQYF
>TRBD2|TRBV2|few|TRBJ2-1
TGTGCCAGCAGGGGACTTTGGACTAGCGGGAGGAATGAGCAGTTCTTC
CASRGLWTSGRNEQFF
>TRBD1|TRBV19|once|TRBJ2-7
TGTGCCAGTAGTGGACAGGGCTACGAGCAGTACTTC
CASSGQGYEQYF
>-|TRBV7-2|-|TRBJ2-5
TGTGCCAGCAGCCCTACCGGGACACAAGAGACCCAGTACTTC
CASSPTGTQETQYF
>-|TRBV7-9|-|TRBJ1-2
TGTGCCAGCAGCTTAGATCCCCGGGGCTACACCTTC
CASSLDPRGYTF
>TRBD1|TRBV6-5|-|TRBJ2-6
TGTGCCAGCAGCAACAGGGGCTCTGGGGCCAACGTCCTGACTTTC
CASSNRGSGANVLTF
>-|TRBV27|-|TRBJ2-1
TGTGCCAGCAGTTTTCTCCGGGGGGCTGATGGGAACGAGCAGTTCTTC
CASSFLRGADGNEQFF
>-|TRBV7-9|-|TRBJ2-3
TGTGCCAGCAGCTTGGAGGGGAGTACAGATACGCAGTATTTT
CASSLEGSTDTQYF
>-|TRBV24-1|-|TRBJ2-2
TGTGCCACCAGTGATTGGGAGTCCGGGGAGCTGTTTTTT
CATSDWESGELFF
>TRBD2|TRBV7-9|once|TRBJ2-7
TGTGCCAGCAGCCCAGGACTAGCGGGAGGGGGTGAGCAGTACTTC
CASSPGLAGGGEQYF
>-|TRBV9|-|TRBJ2-1
TGTGCCAGCAGTAGGACAGATACCTCCTACAATGAGCAGTTCTTC
CASSRTDTSYNEQFF
>TRBD2|TRBV27|-|TRBJ2-7
TGTGCCAGCAGTCCAGGGACTAGCGGAACGTACGAGCAGTACTTC
CASSPGTSGTYEQYF